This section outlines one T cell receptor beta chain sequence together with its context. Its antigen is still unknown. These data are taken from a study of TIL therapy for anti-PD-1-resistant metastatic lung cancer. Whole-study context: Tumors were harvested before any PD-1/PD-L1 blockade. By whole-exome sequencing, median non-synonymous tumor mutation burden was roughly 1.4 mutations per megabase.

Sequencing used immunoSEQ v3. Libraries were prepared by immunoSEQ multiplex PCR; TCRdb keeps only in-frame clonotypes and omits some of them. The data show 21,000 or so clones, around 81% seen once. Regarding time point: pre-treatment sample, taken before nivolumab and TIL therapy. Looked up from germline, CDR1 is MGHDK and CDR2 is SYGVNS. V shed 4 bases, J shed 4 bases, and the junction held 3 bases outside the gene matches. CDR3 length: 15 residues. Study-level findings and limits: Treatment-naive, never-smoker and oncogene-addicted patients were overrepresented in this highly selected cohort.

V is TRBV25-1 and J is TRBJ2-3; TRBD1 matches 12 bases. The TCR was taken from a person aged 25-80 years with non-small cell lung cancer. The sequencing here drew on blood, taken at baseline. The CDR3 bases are TGTGCCAGCAGTGCGGGACAGGGGGCACCAGATACGCAGTATTTT. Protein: CASSAGQGAPDTQYF. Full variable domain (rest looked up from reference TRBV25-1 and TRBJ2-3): EADIYQTPRYLVIGTGKKITLECSQTMGHDKMYWYQQDPGMELHLIHYSYGVNSTEKGDLSSESTVSRIRTEHFPLTLESARPSHTSQYLCASSAGQGAPDTQYFGPGTRLTVL.